Here is one TCR beta chain with its context. This clonotype was seen a few times. Which antigen it targets is not known. Base qualities were left out, and no much larger clone turns up one base away. Library preparation used PCR. The instrument given in TCRdb is Illumina HiSeq 2500. TCR library preparation used molecular barcoding, with unique molecular identifiers applied to normalize quantification of the TCRbeta repertoire. TCRdb handled the public reads itself, with Q25 trimming in fastp and clone calling in MiXCR, and kept productive beta chains. Rows are combined by CDR3 protein, so each entry shows the most common genes and DNA. Present in this sample are hundreds of thousands of distinct CDR3 sequences, around 17% of which were seen just once. The ten largest make up approximately 1% of the sample. This entry belongs to a study of T-cell reconstitution after alpha-beta-depleted transplantation in children (dated by TCRdb to the mid-2010s). In the study overall: The study quantitatively tracked T-cell immune reconstitution after TCRalphabeta/CD19-depleted allogeneic hematopoietic cell transplantation in children using TCR repertoire profiling.

Cut back by 4 bases and 5 bases, the V and J ends lie 20 bases apart. The germline V gene encodes CDR1 SGHTA and CDR2 FQGNSA. Measured from the cysteine to the phenylalanine, the CDR3 is 17 residues long. The only DNA kept is the CDR3, 51 bases in frame from the first base. The receptor's source is a human donor who donated a stem cell graft to a child with acute myeloid leukemia. Sequencing used PBMCs from the stem cell graft donor, obtained from the stem cell graft. The rearrangement joined TRBV7-2 to TRBJ1-4; the D gene is not confidently resolved. The CDR3 loop reads CASSSAVVGSPNEKLFF. The DNA reads as follows: TGTGCCAGCAGCTCGGCCGTTGTTGGGTCTCCGAATGAAAAACTGTTTTTT.